These T cell receptor beta chains were read from a single sample in a study of pediatric ulcerative colitis. Method: immunoSEQ multiplex PCR; TCRdb's copy keeps in-frame clones and lacks some. Of roughly 49,000 clones listed, around 81% are singletons. Sequenced: gut tissue. The receptors derive from a girl aged 10 to 17 with moderate ulcerative colitis. Both conserved end residues are part of each CDR3. The D gene is left open where the match is weak. Clone size is given for some rows only: seen once, a few or many times, or a class if the clone is expanded.

DNA,CDR3,V,D,J,size
TGCGCCAGCAGCCAAGACCAGGGGTATATGTATGGCTACACCTTC,CASSQDQGYMYGYTF,TRBV4-1,NA,TRBJ1-2,NA
TGTGCCAGCAGCTATCTGGGGGATCGCTCTGGGGCCAACGTCCTGACTTTC,CASSYLGDRSGANVLTF,TRBV7-2,NA,TRBJ2-6,NA
TGCGCCAGCAGCCAAGAGGACAGGAGGAACACCGGGGAGCTGTTTTTT,CASSQEDRRNTGELFF,TRBV4-3,TRBD1,TRBJ2-2,NA
TGTGCCAGCAGCTTAATCGGACAGCGTAGCACAGATACGCAGTATTTT,CASSLIGQRSTDTQYF,TRBV11-2,NA,TRBJ2-3,NA
TGTGCCAGCAGCTTAGGACCTAAGGGAGGCTACACCTTC,CASSLGPKGGYTF,TRBV7-2,NA,TRBJ1-2,NA
TGTGCCAGCAGTGACAGGGTGCTTTGGGGCTACACCTTC,CASSDRVLWGYTF,TRBV27,TRBD1,TRBJ1-2,NA
TGTGCCAGCAGCGTAGTTAGCGGGGCCTACAATGAGCAGTTCTTC,CASSVVSGAYNEQFF,TRBV9,TRBD2,TRBJ2-1,once
TGTGCCAGCACCCAGGACAGATGGAATCAGCCCCAGCATTTT,CASTQDRWNQPQHF,TRBV6-6,NA,TRBJ1-5,NA
TGTGCCAGCAGTTCCCGGGGCAGACCTTACGAGCAGTACTTC,CASSSRGRPYEQYF,TRBV28,NA,TRBJ2-7,NA
TGTGCCAGCAGCATGGGACCAAACACCGGGGAGCTGTTTTTT,CASSMGPNTGELFF,TRBV27,NA,TRBJ2-2,NA
TGTGCCAGCAGCTACGGAGGACCGCTCAATGAGCAGTTCTTC,CASSYGGPLNEQFF,TRBV5-6,NA,TRBJ2-1,once
TGCAGCGTTGCGGGAGGGTTAACAGATACGCAGTATTTT,CSVAGGLTDTQYF,TRBV29-1,TRBD2,TRBJ2-3,NA
TGCGCCAGCAGCTTGGGGACAGGGGCTCAGCCCCAGCATTTT,CASSLGTGAQPQHF,TRBV5-1,TRBD1,TRBJ1-5,NA
TGTGCCAGCAGCGTAGACCCGCTCGGGGCCCCAAACACTGAAGCTTTCTTT,CASSVDPLGAPNTEAFF,TRBV9,NA,TRBJ1-1,once
TGTGCCAGCAGTGCGACAGGGCCGAGCGATGGCTACACCTTC,CASSATGPSDGYTF,TRBV6-1,TRBD1,TRBJ1-2,NA
TGTGCCAGCAGTGATGCACGGCTAGCGGGATTGGGGCAAGAGACCCAGTACTTC,CASSDARLAGLGQETQYF,TRBV28,TRBD2,TRBJ2-5,NA
TGTGCCAGCGGGGGTGACCCTGAAGCTTTCTTT,CASGGDPEAFF,TRBV6-5,NA,TRBJ1-1,NA
TGTGCCAGCAGCTTAGTTGGGGGGCCCTCCTACGAGCAGTACTTC,CASSLVGGPSYEQYF,TRBV7-2,NA,TRBJ2-7,NA
TGTGCCAGCAGCGTAGCAGGGTGGACCTATGGCTACACCTTC,CASSVAGWTYGYTF,TRBV9,NA,TRBJ1-2,NA
TGTGCCAGCAGCTTGGCTCCGTCGGCCTACGAGCAGTACTTC,CASSLAPSAYEQYF,TRBV5-4,NA,TRBJ2-7,once
TGTGCCAGCAGCAGCGGGACAGATTACAATGAGCAGTTCTTC,CASSSGTDYNEQFF,TRBV28,NA,TRBJ2-1,NA